This TCR beta chain was documented in a study of glioma-infiltrating T cells. V lost 6 bases and J 9 bases, leaving 20 bases between the germline ends. Germline V CDR1 and CDR2: DFQATT, SNEGSKA (reference sequence). This CDR3 has 14 amino acids. Study-level findings and limits: Only very few CDR3 sequences appeared in both tissue and blood. Gliomas, especially low-grade, showed above-expected tissue-blood divergence; non-neoplastic patients showed below.

TCR alpha and beta CDR3 regions were amplified from RNA using iRepertoire nested multiplex PCR. Input was about 95-400 ng of tissue mRNA or PBMC total RNA. TCRdb reprocessed the multiplex PCR reads with MiXCR, giving one entry per CDR3 protein. The table lists roughly 200,000 distinct CDR3 sequences, about 47% of them singletons. This clonotype has ten or more counts. The target antigen is unknown. The sample comprised glioma tissue, nonneoplastic brain tissue, or PBMCs (not recorded which). The rearrangement uses TRBV20-1 and TRBJ1-4; the D gene is possibly TRBD1 (6 bases). The TCR sequence derives from a human donor with low-grade glioma or glioblastoma, undergoing nonglioma brain surgery, or in good health (not recorded which). The CDR3: CSAVRTAGGQKLFF. In DNA, the CDR3 is TGCAGTGCCGTAAGGACAGCCGGCGGTCAAAAACTGTTTTTT.